The 3 T cell receptor beta chains below all came from one sample that was sequenced in a study of glioma-infiltrating T cells after dendritic cell vaccination. Assay: immunoSEQ multiplex PCR; the TCRdb copy retains only in-frame clones and omits some. The table records under 130,000 clones, around 91% of them present only once. Time point: after dendritic cell vaccination, including at tumor progression/relapse. The material sequenced was blood, taken after dendritic cell vaccination. Receptors were obtained from a human donor with glioblastoma.

The chain uses TRBV27 and TRBJ1-2, with D possibly matching TRBD1 (5 bases). V lost 6 bases and J lost 5, with 13 bases in between. CDR3 length: 13 residues. CDR1 is MNHEY and CDR2 is SMNVEV in the germline V gene (reference sequence). The CDR3, as DNA: TGTGCCAGCAGCACCCCGCAGGGTTATGGCTACACCTTC. This translates into CASSTPQGYGYTF.

This chain joins TRBV30 and TRBJ2-2; D is perhaps TRBD1 (6 bases). The V and J ends lost 2 bases and 8 bases respectively, with 18 bases between them. From germline, CDR1 is GTSNPN and CDR2 SVGIG (reference sequence). This CDR3 spans 15 amino acids. CDR3 in DNA: TGTGCCTGGAGTCCCGGGACAAGGGTGGCGGGGGAGCTGTTTTTT. Protein product: CAWSPGTRVAGELFF. Complete variable domain (other parts from reference TRBV30 and TRBJ2-2): SQTIHQWPATLVQPVGSPLSLECTVEGTSNPNLYWYRQAAGRGLQLLFYSVGIGQISSEVPQNLSASRPQDRQFILSSKKLLLSDSGFYLCAWSPGTRVAGELFFGEGSRLTVL.

The chain is built from TRBV15 and TRBJ2-7; 10 bases map to TRBD1. This CDR3 contains 13 residues. Germline CDR1 is LNHNV and CDR2 is YYDKDF (reference sequence). V lost 6 bases to trimming and J lost 4 bases; unmatched junction nucleotides: 3. CDR3 sequence reads: CATSTDRGYEQYF. The CDR3, as DNA: TGTGCCACCAGTACGGACAGGGGGTACGAGCAGTACTTC.